A single sample gave rise to the 27 T cell receptor beta chains below, sequenced in a study of T cell clonality in common variable immunodeficiency. The method was immunoSEQ multiplex PCR; TCRdb's version includes in-frame clones alone and lacks a portion of them. This repertoire holds under 50,000 clones, and none appear only once. Specimen: peripheral blood mononuclear cells. The receptors here all came from a person aged 18 to 75 in good health.

This clone was seen at least ten times. Read sequence stops 3 residues before the CDR3 end, and the germline J gene provides the missing end. The chain recombines TRBV10-3 with TRBJ1-1, with TRBD1 as a possible D gene (5 bases). CDR1 and CDR2 (germline): ENHRY, SYGVKD. This CDR3 has 15 amino acids. The DNA read from the CDR3 is TGTGCCATCAGTAGGGCCGACAGTCCTGGGGGGGAA. It is translated as CAISRADSPGGE. The whole CDR3 region reads CAISRADSPGGEAFF.

At least ten counts were recorded for this clone. The read comes to an end 3 residues before the CDR3 does, leaving the germline J gene to fill in the end. The chain combines TRBV4-2 with TRBJ2-4; 16 bases are shared with TRBD2. V lost 0 bases, J lost 7 bases, and 9 bases stayed unmatched. Germline CDR1 is LGHNA and CDR2 is YNFKEQ. The CDR3 has 19 amino acids. This CDR3 is CASSQEVPGTSGRGNIQYF. CDR3 DNA, as far as it was read: TGTGCCAGCAGCCAAGAGGTGCCTGGGACTAGCGGGAGGGGGAACATT.

This clone was seen repeatedly, ten times or more. The read is 3 residues too short to cover the CDR3 end, so that end is filled in from the germline J gene. This chain links TRBV7-6 with TRBJ1-1; 12 bases fit TRBD1. The germline V gene has CDR1 SGHVS and CDR2 FNYEAQ. V was clipped by 3 bases and J by 0 bases; unmatched bases: 2. This CDR3 region has 16 residues. The DNA read from the CDR3 is TGTGCCAGCAGCTTGGGACAGGGGGCGGTGAACACTGAA. It codes for CASSLGQGAVNTE. The CDR3 reads in full as CASSLGQGAVNTEAFF.

As concerns this clone: The read falls 3 residues short of the CDR3 end, and the missing part is taken from the germline J gene. The J gene is TRBJ1-2, the V gene TRBV5-1, with D tentatively TRBD1 (6 bases). Germline V gene data show CDR1 as SGHRS and CDR2 as YFSETQ. The CDR3 is 16 amino acids. Here the CDR3 reads CASSLVGGVVKDTYTF. The sequenced part of the CDR3 DNA is TGCGCCAGCAGCTTGGTAGGGGGGGTAGTTAAAGATACC.

This clone was seen a handful of times. The read comes to an end 3 residues before the CDR3 does, leaving the germline J gene to fill in the end. The chain carries TRBV30 and TRBJ2-7; TRBD2 might be the D (5 bases). The CDR3 has 15 residues. Germline V lookup: CDR1 GTSNPN, CDR2 SVGIG (reference sequence). The ends were cut back, 1 base at V and 3 bases at J, with 16 bases in the middle. CDR3 sequence reads: CAWSGAAGGYYEQYF. The DNA read from the CDR3 is TGTGCCTGGAGTGGTGCGGCGGGTGGTTACTACGAG.

With regard to this clone: The CDR3 end falls 3 residues outside the read, so it is completed with the germline J gene. The chain is built from TRBV19 and TRBJ2-3; 7 bases agree with TRBD2. The length of the CDR3 is 14 residues. Germline loops: CDR1 LNHDA, CDR2 SQIVND (reference sequence). CDR3 loop: CASSPSGGGETQYF. CDR3 DNA, as far as it was read: TGTGCCAGTAGTCCCAGTGGCGGGGGAGAGACG. The full variable domain, in which reference TRBV19 and TRBJ2-3 provide the parts outside the CDR3, is DGGITQSPKYLFRKEGQNVTLSCEQNLNHDAMYWYRQDPGQGLRLIYYSQIVNDFQKGDIAEGYSVSREKKESFPLTVTSAQKNPTAFYLCASSPSGGGETQYFGPGTRLTVL.

This clone was counted ten times or more. The missing CDR3 end, 3 residues past where the read stops, is filled in from the germline J gene. The chain couples TRBV6-4 to TRBJ1-2, with 8 bases identical to TRBD1. Germline CDR1 is MRHNA and CDR2 is SNTAGT. J gave up 5 bases and V 5 bases, and 4 bases lay outside the gene matches. The CDR3 extends over 13 amino acids. The CDR3 region is CASSPDRGYGYTF. The sequenced part of the CDR3 DNA is TGTGCCAGCAGTCCAGACAGGGGATATGGC.

The sample holds many counts of this clone. The DNA ends 3 residues before the CDR3 does, and the rest of the CDR3 is filled in from the germline J gene. J is TRBJ1-5 and V is TRBV19; the D gene is possibly TRBD1 (6 bases). In germline, CDR1 is LNHDA, CDR2 SQIVND (reference sequence). CDR3 length equals 15 residues. V gave up 4 bases and J gave up 5 bases, with 15 bases separating them. The chain's CDR3 is CASSTNQGFHQPQHF. The CDR3 DNA, read in part, is TGTGCCAGTAGTACAAATCAGGGGTTCCATCAGCCC.

This clone appeared many times. Read sequence stops 3 residues before the CDR3 end, and the germline J gene provides the missing end. This chain connects TRBV10-3 to TRBJ2-3, with 10 bases matching TRBD1. The V gene's germline CDR1 is ENHRY and CDR2 SYGVKD. The CDR3 runs 16 residues. The CDR3 bases that were read are TGTGCCATCAGTGAATACCGGGACAGGGGTAAAGAGACG. This sequence encodes CAISEYRDRGKET. The CDR3 as a whole reads CAISEYRDRGKETQYF.

At least ten counts were recorded for this clone. The read falls 3 residues short of the CDR3 end, and the missing part is taken from the germline J gene. Other nucleotide sequences from this sample produce the same CDR3. V usage is TRBV5-1 and J usage is TRBJ2-7; TRBD1 is a possible D gene (5 bases). The CDR3 loop spans 13 amino acids. Germline V gene sequence: CDR1 SGHRS, CDR2 YFSETQ. Trimming removed 3 bases at V and 0 bases at J, with 7 bases between. The DNA read from the CDR3 is TGCGCCAGCAGCTCGGACAACTCCTACGAG. It encodes CASSSDNSYE. The entire CDR3 sequence reads CASSSDNSYEQYF.

This clone was recorded many times. The CDR3 goes on 3 residues after the read ends, and that part is filled in from the germline J gene. The J gene is TRBJ2-3, the V gene TRBV18; 9 positions agree with TRBD1. The CDR3 spans 14 residues. The junction had 3 bases not matched to a gene; V was cut back by 4 bases and J by 4 bases. The germline gives CDR1 KGHSH, CDR2 LQKENI. CDR3 sequence: CASSLRQGADTQYF. CDR3 bases read: TGTGCCAGCTCACTCCGACAGGGGGCAGATACG.

In this sample, this clone turned up many times. The CDR3 extends 3 residues past the end of the read, so its final part is completed from the germline J gene. The gene calls are TRBV20-1 and TRBJ2-5; TRBD2 matches at 7 bases. Trimming took 1 base from V and 7 from J; bases not matched to a gene: 15. The CDR3 sequence is 16 residues long. The V gene's germline CDR1 is DFQATT and CDR2 SNEGSKA (reference sequence). The sequenced CDR3 bases are TGCAGTGCTAGAGTGAGTCGCAGCGGGGCCCCCCTGACC. It yields the protein CSARVSRSGAPLT. The whole CDR3 sequence is CSARVSRSGAPLTQYF.

This clone showed up many times. The CDR3 is cut off 3 residues early in the read; its end comes from the germline J gene. The chain uses TRBV5-8 and TRBJ2-5; TRBD1 aligns across 9 bases. The CDR3 contains 15 residues. Germline CDR1 and CDR2: SGHTS and YDEGEE. V shed 4 bases, J shed 0 bases, and the junction held 4 bases outside the gene matches. CDR3 region: CASSRQGGHQETQYF. Partial CDR3 DNA: TGTGCCAGCAGCCGACAGGGGGGGCACCAAGAGACC.

Many counts were recorded for this clone. The sequence runs out 3 residues before the end of the CDR3; the remainder is reconstructed from the germline J gene. This chain joins TRBV20-1 and TRBJ2-3, with 10 positions matching TRBD2. Trimming cost V 6 bases and J 3 bases; bases outside gene matches: 3. The CDR3 is 13 amino acids. Germline V gene lookup returns CDR1 DFQATT and CDR2 SNEGSKA (reference sequence). The DNA read from the CDR3 is TGCAGTGCCCCGGGACTAGCGACAGATACG. Protein product: CSAPGLATDT. The complete CDR3 protein is CSAPGLATDTQYF.

This clone has a count of ten or more. Read sequence stops 3 residues before the CDR3 end, and the germline J gene provides the missing end. V usage is TRBV7-9 and J usage is TRBJ1-4, with no clear D. The V end lost 1 base, the J end lost 0 bases, and 6 bases lay between the germline ends. The CDR3 is 15 residues long. CDR1 SEHNR and CDR2 FQNEAQ come from the germline V gene (reference sequence). The sequenced CDR3 bases are TGTGCCAGCAGCTTAGAGCGGGCAACTAATGAAAAA. It is translated as CASSLERATNEK. The full CDR3 sequence reads CASSLERATNEKLFF.

This clone was recorded at least ten times. The sequenced fragment ends 3 residues before the CDR3 boundary, so the rest is inferred from the germline J gene. The chain couples TRBV2 to TRBJ2-5, with D unclear. The CDR3 length is 11 residues. V lost 7 bases, J lost 5 bases, and 8 bases lay in between. Per germline, CDR1 SNHLY and CDR2 FYNNEI. The sequenced part of the CDR3 DNA is TGTGCCAGCACCCCTCGGGAGACC. Its protein product is CASTPRET. The CDR3 in full is CASTPRETQYF.

This clone was recorded many times. This CDR3 reads CSVTPGGNSGNTIYF. The sequenced part of the CDR3 DNA is TGCAGCGTCACCCCGGGGGGGAACTCTGGAAACACC. The chain links TRBV29-1 to TRBJ1-3, with D maybe TRBD1 (5 bases). With the read ending 3 residues before the CDR3 end, the germline J gene is used to fill in that end. Germline V lookup: CDR1 SQVTM, CDR2 ANQGSEA. The CDR3 covers 15 residues. Trimming pared 6 bases from V and 0 bases from J, leaving 15 bases between.

This clone was counted many times. The read finishes 3 residues shy of the CDR3 end, and the germline J gene is used to complete it. The rearrangement links TRBV20-1 to TRBJ2-3, with D perhaps TRBD2 (5 bases). This CDR3 region has 14 residues. V lost 2 bases, J lost 0 bases, and 9 bases lay in between. The V gene's germline CDR1 is DFQATT and CDR2 SNEGSKA (reference sequence). The CDR3 sequence: CSARIASSTDTQYF. Incomplete CDR3 DNA: TGCAGTGCTAGAATAGCGTCTAGCACAGATACG.

There are many counts of this clone. The DNA ends 3 residues before the CDR3 does, and the rest of the CDR3 is filled in from the germline J gene. The gene calls are TRBV5-4 and TRBJ1-4, with 7 positions matching TRBD1. Germline V gives CDR1 SGHNT, CDR2 YYREEE (reference sequence). This CDR3 comprises 14 residues. V shed 4 bases, J shed 8 bases, and the junction held 8 bases outside the gene matches. CDR3 amino acids: CASSPGQFREKLFF. The CDR3 DNA, read in part, is TGTGCCAGCAGCCCGGGACAGTTCAGGGAAAAA.

The sample holds many counts of this clone. Coverage ceases 3 residues before the CDR3 finishes, and the germline J gene fills in the end. The V call is TRBV7-2, the J call TRBJ1-2; D is possibly TRBD1 (5 bases). The germline CDR1 and CDR2 sequences are SGHTA and FQGNSA. CDR3 size: 14 residues. V dropped 6 bases and J dropped 1 base, with 12 bases sitting between them. The DNA read from the CDR3 is TGTGCCAGCAGTCCGGACATTCTTAACTATGGC. As protein: CASSPDILNYG. The entire CDR3 protein reads CASSPDILNYGYTF.

This clone was detected ten times or more. Coverage ceases 3 residues before the CDR3 finishes, and the germline J gene fills in the end. This chain links TRBV5-1 with TRBJ2-7; a possible D gene is TRBD1 (5 bases). The CDR3 runs to 16 residues. Looked up from germline, CDR1 is SGHRS and CDR2 is YFSETQ. V lost 4 bases, J lost 2 bases, and 19 bases lay in between. The DNA read from the CDR3 is TGCGCCAGCAGCCCAAGGACGGCAGGGCGACCCTACGAG. This sequence encodes CASSPRTAGRPYE. The full-length CDR3 reads as CASSPRTAGRPYEQYF.

Concerning this clone itself: The CDR3 end falls 3 residues outside the read, so it is completed with the germline J gene. The V gene is TRBV20-1, the J gene TRBJ2-3, with TRBD1 identical over 7 bases. The germline CDR1 and CDR2 sequences are DFQATT and SNEGSKA (reference sequence). There are 15 residues in the CDR3. The chain's CDR3 is CSARDPGQLGETQYF. Incomplete CDR3 DNA: TGCAGTGCTAGAGACCCGGGACAGCTGGGAGAGACG.

This clone was counted many times. The read ends 3 residues before the CDR3 terminus; that terminus is restored from the germline J gene. The chain recombines TRBV7-2 with TRBJ2-7; tentatively, D is TRBD1 (5 bases). V dropped 5 bases and J dropped 3 bases, with 14 bases sitting between them. From germline, CDR1 is SGHTA and CDR2 FQGNSA. CDR3 length: 14 amino acids. The CDR3 bases that were read are TGTGCCAGCAGCCCTAGACAGACAGTCTACGAG. As protein: CASSPRQTVYE. From start to end, the CDR3 is CASSPRQTVYEQYF.

As to this clone: The read gets to within 3 residues of the CDR3 end, and the germline J gene fills in the rest. The chain joins TRBV19 to TRBJ2-7, with TRBD1 identical over 8 bases. Germline V gene data show CDR1 as LNHDA and CDR2 as SQIVND (reference sequence). Trimming cost V 4 bases and J 3 bases; bases outside gene matches: 8. The CDR3 totals 15 residues. CDR3 sequence: CASSTMTGAIYEQYF. Incomplete CDR3 DNA: TGTGCCAGTAGTACGATGACAGGGGCGATCTACGAG.

In its sample, this clone was seen many times. Sequencing ends 3 residues short of the CDR3 end; the germline J gene provides the rest. This chain links TRBV7-2 with TRBJ2-7, with D perhaps TRBD1 (5 bases). V was pared by 3 bases and J by 0 bases, with 12 bases between. The CDR3 loop spans 15 amino acids. Germline V gene data show CDR1 as SGHTA and CDR2 as FQGNSA. The sequenced part of the CDR3 DNA is TGTGCCAGCAGCTTGTCCGGTGACAGCTCCTACGAG. Translation: CASSLSGDSSYE. The full CDR3 reads CASSLSGDSSYEQYF.

This clone has at least ten counts. The CDR3 end lies 3 residues beyond the end of the read and is filled in from the germline J gene. This rearrangement joins TRBV30 to TRBJ1-5, with TRBD1 matching 8 bases. From germline, CDR1 is GTSNPN and CDR2 SVGIG (reference sequence). J gave up 2 bases and V 3 bases, and 6 bases lay outside the gene matches. This CDR3 is built from 15 residues. The CDR3 bases that were read are TGTGCCTGGAGCATAGGACAGGGTGGCAATCAGCCC. Its protein is CAWSIGQGGNQP. The CDR3 in full is CAWSIGQGGNQPQHF.

This clone was picked up many times. Read data end 3 residues before the CDR3 end; the end is taken from the germline J gene. The chain recombines TRBV30 with TRBJ1-5; TRBD1 matches at 8 bases. In germline, CDR1 is GTSNPN, CDR2 SVGIG (reference sequence). Trimming at V came to 5 bases and at J to 6 bases, leaving 12 bases not matched to a gene. The length of the CDR3 is 15 residues. The part of the CDR3 DNA that was read is TGTGCCTGGGGCAACCAGGGGGCTGGTAGTCAGCCC. This translates into CAWGNQGAGSQP. The full CDR3 reads CAWGNQGAGSQPQHF.